These 31 T cell receptor beta chains share one sample of origin, sequenced in a study of Ad26.COV2.S vaccination and SARS-CoV-2 variants. The treatment denotes: about 20 received Ad26.COV2.S at low or high dose, single or two shots; roughly 5 received placebo; per-sample allocation not given. Collection of samples fell on day 63 after the first vaccine or placebo injection. TCRdb's table, derived via immunoSEQ multiplex PCR, lists solely in-frame clones and lacks some. This sample has some 290,000 clones, with 70% to 90% found just once. The specimen was peripheral blood, collected in a trial of Ad26.COV2.S vaccine versus placebo. The receptors stem from a person between 18 and 59 years old who received the Ad26.COV2.S COVID-19 vaccine or a placebo.

The J gene is TRBJ2-5, the V gene TRBV6-6; D unclear. Germline-derived CDR1 and CDR2 are MNHNY and SVGAGI (reference sequence). V lost 0 bases and J lost 7, with 12 bases in between. This CDR3 region has 14 residues. CDR3 bases: TGTGCCAGCAGTTACTCTTCGGCTTCGGGGACCCAGTACTTC. Translated, it gives CASSYSSASGTQYF.

This clone showed up just once. The chain combines TRBV4-2 with TRBJ2-7, with 7 bases lining up with TRBD1. Looked up from germline, CDR1 is LGHNA and CDR2 is YNFKEQ. The V and J ends lost 2 bases and 3 bases, in that order; junction bases with no gene match: 10. This CDR3 has 16 amino acids. The chain's CDR3 is CASSQQHRGPSYEQYF. DNA of the CDR3: TGTGCCAGCAGCCAACAACACAGGGGACCCAGCTACGAGCAGTACTTC.

The chain has TRBV5-1 and TRBJ2-7; TRBD1 matches 8 bases. The V segment lost 0 bases and the J segment 2 bases; nucleotides outside the gene matches: 4. The CDR3 consists of 15 residues. CDR1 and CDR2 from the germline V gene are SGHRS and YFSETQ. The CDR3 reads CASSLGRDRTYEQYF. The CDR3 DNA follows: TGCGCCAGCAGCTTGGGACGGGACAGGACCTACGAGCAGTACTTC.

This chain joins TRBV10-3 and TRBJ2-5; 10 bases are a match to TRBD2. The germline gives CDR1 ENHRY, CDR2 SYGVKD. Trimming at V came to 2 bases and at J to 3 bases, leaving 12 bases not matched to a gene. This CDR3 has 18 amino acids. CDR3 in amino acids: CAISEVGTSESTKETQYF. The CDR3 region has the DNA TGTGCCATCAGTGAGGTCGGGACTAGCGAATCGACCAAAGAGACCCAGTACTTC.

The V gene is TRBV3-1 (or the pseudogene TRBV3-2), the J gene TRBJ1-1; no reliable D call. The CDR3 is 14 amino acids. Germline lookup yields CDR1 LGHDT and CDR2 YNNKEL (reference sequence). The V end lost 0 bases, the J end lost 6 bases, and 11 bases lay between the germline ends. The CDR3 DNA is TGTGCCAGCAGCCAAGACCGGAGGGAGCCTGAAGCTTTCTTT. It is translated as CASSQDRREPEAFF.

In this sample, this clone turned up a few times. The gene calls are TRBV18 and TRBJ1-2, with unresolved D. The CDR3 extends over 15 amino acids. V shed 2 bases and J shed 5 bases, with 15 bases lying between them. Looked up from germline, CDR1 is KGHSH and CDR2 is LQKENI. The DNA of the CDR3 is TGTGCCAGCTCACCATTGGAGGGAGGCATATATGGCTACACCTTC. Protein product: CASSPLEGGIYGYTF.

Regarding this clone: Other DNA sequences within the sample encode an identical CDR3. The chain recombines TRBV12-5 with TRBJ2-7; D uncertain. The V end was cut by 1 base, the J end by 6 bases, with 7 bases between. Per germline, CDR1 LGHNT and CDR2 FRNRAP. The CDR3 has 12 residues. CDR3 protein: CASGLGGSEQYF. For the CDR3, the DNA is TGTGCTAGTGGTTTGGGCGGAAGCGAGCAGTACTTC.

V gene TRBV9 combines with J gene TRBJ2-2, with 13 bases matching TRBD2. This CDR3 spans 18 amino acids. Germline CDR1 is SGDLS and CDR2 is YYNGEE. Trimming at V came to 4 bases and at J to 1 base, leaving 7 bases not matched to a gene. DNA for the CDR3: TGTGCCAGCAGCCCAACTAGCGGGGGGGCCAAGAACACCGGGGAGCTGTTTTTT. It encodes CASSPTSGGAKNTGELFF. The full variable domain, in which reference TRBV9 and TRBJ2-2 provide the parts outside the CDR3, is DSGVTQTPKHLITATGQRVTLRCSPRSGDLSVYWYQQSLDQGLQFLIQYYNGEERAKGNILERFSAQQFPDLHSELNLSSLELGDSALYFCASSPTSGGAKNTGELFFGEGSRLTVL.

J is TRBJ1-6 and V is TRBV18, with D maybe TRBD1 (5 bases). CDR3 size: 15 residues. The V and J ends lost 6 bases and 0 bases respectively, with 9 bases between them. Germline values: CDR1 KGHSH, CDR2 LQKENI. CDR3 sequence (DNA): TGTGCCAGCTCTCCAGGGAGCTCCTATAATTCACCCCTCCACTTT. Translating gives CASSPGSSYNSPLHF.

The chain has TRBV30 and TRBJ1-2; 9 nucleotides match TRBD1. The V gene's germline CDR1 is GTSNPN and CDR2 SVGIG (reference sequence). This CDR3 region has 15 residues. The V and J ends lost 2 bases and 2 bases, in that order; junction bases with no gene match: 6. CDR3 bases: TGTGCCTGGAGTCATCCGGGACAGGGAAACTATGGCTACACCTTC. It encodes CAWSHPGQGNYGYTF.

The chain carries TRBV27 and TRBJ1-6, with a tentative D call TRBD1 (6 bases). The CDR3 is made up of 13 amino acids. Deletions cut 4 bases from V and 7 bases from J, with 8 bases between. Germline CDR1 MNHEY, CDR2 SMNVEV (reference sequence). The CDR3 DNA reads TGTGCCAGCAGTTCCCAGGGGAATTCACCCCTCCACTTT. Residues: CASSSQGNSPLHF.

Turning to this clone: Other DNA sequences in the same sample also yield this CDR3. The chain combines TRBV3-1 (or the pseudogene TRBV3-2) with TRBJ2-7; D is undetermined. Trimming removed 2 bases from V and 4 bases from J, with 3 bases in between. CDR1 and CDR2 from the germline V gene are LGHDT and YNNKEL (reference sequence). CDR3 length: 11 amino acids. The CDR3 protein is CASSQNYEQYF. CDR3 nucleotide sequence: TGTGCCAGCAGCCAAAATTACGAGCAGTACTTC.

J is TRBJ2-3 and V is TRBV7-2; D not certain. The V gene's germline CDR1 is SGHTA and CDR2 FQGNSA. The CDR3 sequence is 14 residues long. V was cut by 2 bases and J by 3 bases, with 9 bases left in between. The CDR3 here is CASSLLQSTDTQYF. CDR3 nucleotide sequence: TGTGCCAGCAGCTTATTACAGTCTACAGATACGCAGTATTTT.

This clone was counted between two and nine times. The V and J genes are TRBV6-2 or TRBV6-3 and TRBJ1-2; 7 bases are shared with TRBD1. V shed 3 bases and J 0 bases; nucleotides not matched to a gene: 7. This CDR3 has 16 residues. Germline assignment: CDR1 MNHEY and CDR2 SVGEGT. In DNA form, the CDR3 reads TGTGCCAGCAGTTATACCCGACAGGGAACTAACTATGGCTACACCTTC. Translating it yields CASSYTRQGTNYGYTF.

This clone was counted a single time. This chain joins TRBV6-1 and TRBJ1-5; no clear D. Trimming stripped 0 bases from V and 4 bases from J, with 7 bases between. CDR1 is MNHNS, CDR2 SASEGT, per germline. This CDR3 has 14 residues. The CDR3 here is CASSEAGLNQPQHF. CDR3 DNA: TGTGCCAGCAGTGAAGCCGGGCTTAATCAGCCCCAGCATTTT.

This clone was counted only a few times. V gene TRBV7-9 combines with J gene TRBJ2-2, with TRBD2 matching 9 bases. In germline, CDR1 is SEHNR, CDR2 FQNEAQ (reference sequence). Germline trimming cut 4 bases from V and 7 bases from J; bases unmatched to any gene: 4. CDR3 size: 14 residues. CDR3 nucleotides: TGTGCCAGCAGCTGCGGGACTAGCTACGGGGAGCTGTTTTTT. Amino acid sequence: CASSCGTSYGELFF.

This sequence joins TRBV25-1 and TRBJ1-2; TRBD1 matches at 7 bases. The CDR3 totals 15 residues. Germline V gene data show CDR1 as MGHDK and CDR2 as SYGVNS. With 3 bases clipped from V and 7 bases from J, the junction kept 11 bases outside the gene matches. The CDR3 DNA is TGTGCCAGCAGTGATTCCGAACCCGGGACAGCTGGCTACACCTTC. Encoded protein: CASSDSEPGTAGYTF.

The genes are TRBV24-1 and TRBJ2-1; D is perhaps TRBD1 (6 bases). Trimming removed 3 bases from V and 10 bases from J, with 24 bases in between. Germline CDR1 reads KGHDR; CDR2 reads SFDVKD. The CDR3 extends over 17 amino acids. This CDR3 reads CATSDPEFRKEGDEQFF. Here the CDR3 DNA reads TGTGCCACCAGTGATCCCGAGTTTCGAAAAGAGGGGGACGAGCAGTTCTTC.

The V gene is TRBV29-1, the J gene TRBJ2-3; D not resolved. The CDR3 loop spans 11 amino acids. Trimming took 7 bases from V and 5 from J, leaving 10 bases between them. CDR1 is SQVTM, CDR2 ANQGSEA, per germline. The DNA for the CDR3 is TGCAGCGCTGACGCACGAGATACGCAGTATTTT. Translated: CSADARDTQYF.

V gene TRBV20-1 combines with J gene TRBJ2-2; D is uncertain. Germline assignment: CDR1 DFQATT and CDR2 SNEGSKA (reference sequence). V lost 0 bases and J lost 9, with 5 bases in between. There are 11 residues in the CDR3. The CDR3 protein is CSARDGWELFF. Here the CDR3 DNA reads TGCAGTGCTAGAGATGGGTGGGAGCTGTTTTTT.

The sample holds one count of this clone. V and J are TRBV11-3 and TRBJ2-2, with 7 bases that match TRBD2. CDR1 is SGHNT, CDR2 YENEEA, per germline. J lost 4 bases, V lost 4 bases, and 12 bases had no gene match. The CDR3 loop spans 17 amino acids. The CDR3 protein is CASSYRAGVAGTGELFF. CDR3 DNA: TGTGCCAGCAGCTATAGGGCGGGGGTAGCGGGCACCGGGGAGCTGTTTTTT.

This chain connects TRBV6-5 to TRBJ1-1, with 7 bases identical to TRBD1. Germline lookup yields CDR1 MNHEY and CDR2 SVGAGI. With 7 bases clipped from V and 3 bases from J, the junction kept 5 bases outside the gene matches. CDR3 length: 13 residues. The DNA for the CDR3 is TGTGCCAGCACCCCGACAGGGTACACTGAAGCTTTCTTT. Protein: CASTPTGYTEAFF.

V and J are TRBV5-4 and TRBJ2-5, with TRBD2 matching over 10 bases. The CDR3 contains 14 residues. Germline values: CDR1 SGHNT, CDR2 YYREEE (reference sequence). The V segment lost 5 bases and the J segment 3 bases; nucleotides outside the gene matches: 4. The CDR3 sequence: CASSRAGGEETQYF. The CDR3 bases are TGTGCCAGCAGTAGAGCGGGGGGGGAAGAGACCCAGTACTTC.

This clone was counted a single time. The chain recombines TRBV9 with TRBJ2-7, with 7 bases aligning to TRBD1. This CDR3 is built from 13 residues. CDR1 and CDR2 from the germline V gene are SGDLS and YYNGEE. Trimming removed 4 bases from V and 3 bases from J; junction bases left unmatched: 4. CDR3 in DNA: TGTGCCAGCAGCCCCCGGGACAGCTACGAGCAGTACTTC. As protein: CASSPRDSYEQYF.

The V gene is TRBV9, the J gene TRBJ1-1; 7 bases align to TRBD1. With 3 bases clipped from V and 1 base from J, the junction kept 3 bases outside the gene matches. The germline CDR1 and CDR2 sequences are SGDLS and YYNGEE. This CDR3 spans 14 amino acids. CDR3 region: CASSEGQSNTEAFF. In DNA form, the CDR3 reads TGTGCCAGCAGCGAGGGACAGTCGAACACTGAAGCTTTCTTT. Full variable domain (rest looked up from reference TRBV9 and TRBJ1-1): DSGVTQTPKHLITATGQRVTLRCSPRSGDLSVYWYQQSLDQGLQFLIQYYNGEERAKGNILERFSAQQFPDLHSELNLSSLELGDSALYFCASSEGQSNTEAFFGQGTRLTVV.

For the CDR3, the DNA is TGTGCCAGCAGTCCCGACAGGGTTGGACAGCCCCAGCATTTT. It is translated as CASSPDRVGQPQHF. The chain employs TRBV2 and TRBJ1-5, with TRBD1 identical over 7 bases. The CDR3 spans 14 residues. V lost 5 bases and J lost 7; bases outside the gene matches: 8. Germline CDR1 is SNHLY and CDR2 is FYNNEI.

This clone was seen once. This chain uses TRBV6-1 with TRBJ2-3, with D maybe TRBD1 (5 bases). The CDR3 spans 14 residues. Germline CDR1 and CDR2: MNHNS and SASEGT. The V and J ends lost 0 bases and 2 bases respectively, with 6 bases between them. CDR3 loop: CASSEAGHTDTQYF. The CDR3 coding sequence is TGTGCCAGCAGTGAAGCGGGGCACACAGATACGCAGTATTTT.

The rearrangement uses TRBV2 and TRBJ1-5, with D tentatively TRBD1 (6 bases). The ends were cut back, 5 bases at V and 3 bases at J, with 11 bases in the middle. This CDR3 has 14 amino acids. The V gene's germline CDR1 is SNHLY and CDR2 FYNNEI. The chain's CDR3 is CASSPNRDNQPQHF. Here the CDR3 DNA reads TGTGCCAGCAGTCCTAACAGGGACAATCAGCCCCAGCATTTT.

This rearrangement joins TRBV11-2 to TRBJ2-1, with a possible D match to TRBD2 (5 bases). V was clipped by 1 base and J by 2 bases, with 6 bases between them. Germline CDR1 SGHAT, CDR2 FQNNGV. This CDR3 has 14 residues. This chain's CDR3 is CASSLVGAYNEQFF. DNA of the CDR3: TGTGCCAGCAGCTTAGTCGGGGCCTACAATGAGCAGTTCTTC.

In the case of this clone: Other DNA sequences in this specimen translate into the identical CDR3. V is TRBV20-1 and J is TRBJ1-6; no clear D gene. This CDR3 has 11 amino acids. Trimming shortened V by 4 bases and J by 6 bases, and 4 bases separated the two germline ends. CDR1 and CDR2 from the germline V gene are DFQATT and SNEGSKA (reference sequence). The CDR3 DNA follows: TGCAGTGCTAAATTTAATTCACCCCTCCACTTT. Translation gives CSAKFNSPLHF.

The chain couples TRBV5-4 to TRBJ1-6; no definite D call. Germline assignment: CDR1 SGHNT and CDR2 YYREEE (reference sequence). Trimming removed 0 bases from V and 3 bases from J, with 13 bases in between. CDR3 size: 17 residues. The CDR3 DNA reads TGTGCCAGCAGCTTGGGGTTGTTTACCGACTATAATTCACCCCTCCACTTT. Protein product: CASSLGLFTDYNSPLHF. The variable domain in full, completed from reference TRBV5-4 and TRBJ1-6, reads ETGVTQSPTHLIKTRGQQVTLRCSSQSGHNTVSWYQQALGQGPQFIFQYYREEENGRGNFPPRFSGLQFPNYSSELNVNALELDDSALYLCASSLGLFTDYNSPLHFGNGTRLTVT.